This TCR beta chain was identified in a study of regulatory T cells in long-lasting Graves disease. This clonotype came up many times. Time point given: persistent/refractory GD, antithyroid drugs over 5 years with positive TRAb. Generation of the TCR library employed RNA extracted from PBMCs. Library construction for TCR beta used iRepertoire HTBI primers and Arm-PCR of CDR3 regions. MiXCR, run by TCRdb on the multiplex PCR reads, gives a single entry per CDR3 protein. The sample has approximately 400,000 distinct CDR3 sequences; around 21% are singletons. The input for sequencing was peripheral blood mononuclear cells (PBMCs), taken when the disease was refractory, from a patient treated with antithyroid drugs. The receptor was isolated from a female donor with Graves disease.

CDR3 in DNA: TGTGCCAGCAGTTTGGCCTTGGCCACTGAAGCTTTCTTT. Protein sequence: CASSLALATEAFF. The chain is built from TRBV28 and TRBJ1-1; D gene uncertain. The CDR3 spans 13 residues. Trimming left V 3 bases short and J 4 bases short, with 9 bases between. CDR1 and CDR2 from the germline V gene are MDHEN and SYDVKM.